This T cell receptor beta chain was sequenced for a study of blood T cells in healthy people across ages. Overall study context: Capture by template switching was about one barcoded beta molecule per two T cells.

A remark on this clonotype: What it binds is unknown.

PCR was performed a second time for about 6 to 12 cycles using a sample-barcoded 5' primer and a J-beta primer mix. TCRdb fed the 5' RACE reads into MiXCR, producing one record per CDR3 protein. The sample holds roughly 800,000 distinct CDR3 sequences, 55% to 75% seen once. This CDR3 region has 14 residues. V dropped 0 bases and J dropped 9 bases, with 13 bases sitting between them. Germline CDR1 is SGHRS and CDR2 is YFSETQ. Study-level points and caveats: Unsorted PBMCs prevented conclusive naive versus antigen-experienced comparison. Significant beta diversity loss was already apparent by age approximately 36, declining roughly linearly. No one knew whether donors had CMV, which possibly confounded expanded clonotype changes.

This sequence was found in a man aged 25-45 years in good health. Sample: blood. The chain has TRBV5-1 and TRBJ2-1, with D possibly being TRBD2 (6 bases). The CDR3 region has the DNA TGCGCCAGCAGCTTGGGAGATAACGGGAGTGAGCAGTTCTTC. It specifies CASSLGDNGSEQFF.